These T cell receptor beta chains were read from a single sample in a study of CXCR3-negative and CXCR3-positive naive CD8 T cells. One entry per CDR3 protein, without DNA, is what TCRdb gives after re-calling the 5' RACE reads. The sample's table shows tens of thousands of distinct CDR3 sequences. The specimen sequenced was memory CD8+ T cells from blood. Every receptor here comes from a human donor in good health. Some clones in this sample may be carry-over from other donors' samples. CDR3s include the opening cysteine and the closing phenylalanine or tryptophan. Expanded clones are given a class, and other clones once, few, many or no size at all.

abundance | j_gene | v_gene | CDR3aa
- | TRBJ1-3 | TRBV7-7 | CASSLNQGTSSGNTIYF
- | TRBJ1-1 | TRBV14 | CASSQLDRNEAFF
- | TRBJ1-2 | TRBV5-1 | CASSPGGVDGYTF
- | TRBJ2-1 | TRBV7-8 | CASSLTAPGQLNRNEQFF
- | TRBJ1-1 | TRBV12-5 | CASVPGGEMNTEAFF
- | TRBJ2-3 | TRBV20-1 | CSASRGIYTDTQYF
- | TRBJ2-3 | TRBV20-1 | CSADRDDTDTQYF
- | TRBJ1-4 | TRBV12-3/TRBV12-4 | CASSLPSNEKLFF
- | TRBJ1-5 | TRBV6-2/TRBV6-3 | CASVSGNQPQHF
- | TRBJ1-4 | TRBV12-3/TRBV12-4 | CASSPNTRHEKLFF
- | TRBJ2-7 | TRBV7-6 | CASSLGTYEQYF
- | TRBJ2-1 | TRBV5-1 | CASSEPGTGLYNEQFF
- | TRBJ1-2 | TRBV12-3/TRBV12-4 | CASSADRGHGYTF
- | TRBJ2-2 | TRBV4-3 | CASSQVIGDTGELFF
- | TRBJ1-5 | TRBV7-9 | CASSDSSTRYNQPQHF
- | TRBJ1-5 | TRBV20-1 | CSARGGGAVSQPQHF
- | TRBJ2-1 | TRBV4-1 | CASSQGGQRPSYNEQFF
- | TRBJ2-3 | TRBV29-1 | CSVEGWDKVTDTQYF
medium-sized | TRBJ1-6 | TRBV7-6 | CASSYGGPLHF
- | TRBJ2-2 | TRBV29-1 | CSVLYSGSTGELFF
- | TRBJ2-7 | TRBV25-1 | CASRFGQGTHEQYF
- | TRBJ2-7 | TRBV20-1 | CSAITPAGDSYEQYF
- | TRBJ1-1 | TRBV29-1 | CSVLSGGGEAFF
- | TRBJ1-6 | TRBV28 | CASSLGPGYANSPLHF
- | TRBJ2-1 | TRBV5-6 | CASSLLAGDANEQFF
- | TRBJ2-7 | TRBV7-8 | CASSLGIATYEQYF
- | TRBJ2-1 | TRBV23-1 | CASSQSLVGGECRYNEQFF
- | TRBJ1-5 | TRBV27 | CASSFEVNQPQHF
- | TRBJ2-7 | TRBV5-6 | CASSLFVRAYEQYF
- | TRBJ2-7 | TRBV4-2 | CASSQEFSGGSYEQNF
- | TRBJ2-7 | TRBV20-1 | CSASEGGVEQYF
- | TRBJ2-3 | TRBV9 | CASSVDRRTSGTDTQYF
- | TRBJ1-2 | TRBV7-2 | CASSSGARASGYGYTF
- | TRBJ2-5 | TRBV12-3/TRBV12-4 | CASSFWVGETQYF
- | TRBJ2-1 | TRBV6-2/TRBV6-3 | CASTLAGDPYNEQFF
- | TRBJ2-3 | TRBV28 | CASSPKVLAGGRRATQYF